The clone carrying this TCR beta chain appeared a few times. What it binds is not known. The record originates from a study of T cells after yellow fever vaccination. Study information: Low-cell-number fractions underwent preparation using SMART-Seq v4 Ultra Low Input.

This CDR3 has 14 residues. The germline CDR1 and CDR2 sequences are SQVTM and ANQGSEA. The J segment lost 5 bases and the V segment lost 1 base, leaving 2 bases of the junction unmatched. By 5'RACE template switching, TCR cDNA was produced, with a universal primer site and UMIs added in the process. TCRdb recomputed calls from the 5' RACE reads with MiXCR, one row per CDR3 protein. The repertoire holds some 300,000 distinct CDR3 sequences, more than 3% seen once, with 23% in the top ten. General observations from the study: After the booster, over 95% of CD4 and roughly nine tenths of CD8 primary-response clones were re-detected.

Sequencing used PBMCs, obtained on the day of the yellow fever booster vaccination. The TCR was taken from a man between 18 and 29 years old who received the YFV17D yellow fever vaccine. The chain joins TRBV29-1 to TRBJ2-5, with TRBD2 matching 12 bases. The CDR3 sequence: CSVEGLAGEETQYF. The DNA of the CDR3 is TGCAGCGTTGAAGGACTAGCGGGGGAGGAGACCCAGTACTTC.